This is a list of T cell receptor beta chains from one sample in a study of T-cell reconstitution after alpha-beta-depleted transplantation in children. TCRdb ran MiXCR on the PCR reads and lists one entry per CDR3 protein. The table includes 600,000 to 700,000 distinct CDR3 sequences, approximately 15% detected once. The sequencing here drew on PBMCs from the stem cell graft donor, taken from the stem cell graft. The receptors shown here come from a human donor who donated a stem cell graft to a child with acute myeloid leukemia. The CDR3 runs from the conserved cysteine through the conserved F or W. A D gene is named only where the DNA matches it firmly. A row's size may be missing; if present it is once, few, many or a size class.

J,size,V,D,DNA,CDR3
TRBJ2-1,few,TRBV18,NA,TGTGCCAGCTCACCGGGTAACAGGGTCAATGAGCAGTTCTTC,CASSPGNRVNEQFF
TRBJ2-1,many,TRBV29-1,NA,TGCAGCGTTCACCGGAGCTCCTACAATGAGCAGTTCTTC,CSVHRSSYNEQFF
TRBJ2-7,many,TRBV20-1,TRBD1,TGCAGTGCTAGAGATAACACAGGGGTCAGCTACGAGCAGTACTTC,CSARDNTGVSYEQYF
TRBJ2-2,few,TRBV27,TRBD2,TGTGCCAGCACCCCCCTCAAGCGGGGGAACACCGGGGAGCTGTTTTTT,CASTPLKRGNTGELFF
TRBJ2-3,few,TRBV5-1,NA,TGCGCCAGCAGCTTGGTCGCGTCGGAATACACAGATACGCAGTATTTT,CASSLVASEYTDTQYF
TRBJ2-5,few,TRBV7-8,TRBD2,TGTGCCAGCAGCTCCCGCGGGGGGTACCAAGAGACCCAGTACTTC,CASSSRGGYQETQYF
TRBJ2-7,NA,TRBV13,NA,TGTGCCAGCAGCTTGGGCCTCACCGACGAGCAGTACTTC,CASSLGLTDEQYF
TRBJ1-1,many,TRBV20-1,TRBD1,TGCAGTGCTTGGGGACAGGGTAAGACCACTGAAGCTTTCTTT,CSAWGQGKTTEAFF
TRBJ2-1,many,TRBV15,TRBD1,TGTGCCACCAGCAGAGGACAGGGAGACTACAATGAGCAGTTCTTC,CATSRGQGDYNEQFF
TRBJ2-2,few,TRBV15,NA,TGTGCCACCAGCAGGAAACGGGGTTCGAACACCGGGGAGCTGTTTTTT,CATSRKRGSNTGELFF
TRBJ2-7,many,TRBV7-9,TRBD1,TGTGCCAGCAGCATCCGGACAGGGACGTACGAGCAGTACTTC,CASSIRTGTYEQYF
TRBJ1-5,NA,TRBV20-1,NA,TGCAGTGCTAGGCCCCCGTCAGGAGGGGCTTGGGGGCAGCCCCAGCATTTT,CSARPPSGGAWGQPQHF
TRBJ2-5,NA,TRBV7-2,NA,TGTGCCAGCAGCTTCGGGGTTTGGACCCAGTACTTC,CASSFGVWTQYF
TRBJ2-3,many,TRBV29-1,NA,TGCAGCGCCCCGAAGGCAGGGGTTAAGGCAGATACGCAGTATTTT,CSAPKAGVKADTQYF
TRBJ2-1,many,TRBV4-3,TRBD2,TGCGCCAGCAGCCAGACCTGGGCTAGCGGGGGGAGTGACAATGAGCAGTTCTTC,CASSQTWASGGSDNEQFF
TRBJ1-2,many,TRBV7-9,NA,TGTGCCAGCAGGCGGGCTAGAGACTATGGCTACACCTTC,CASRRARDYGYTF
TRBJ2-1,many,TRBV12-3/TRBV12-4,NA,TGTGCCAGCAGCCACAGCGGTCCAAATGAGCAGTTCTTC,CASSHSGPNEQFF
TRBJ2-2,many,TRBV5-1,NA,TGCGCCAGCAGCTTGGGCAGGGTGCCATCAGCGAACACCGGGGAGCTGTTTTTT,CASSLGRVPSANTGELFF
TRBJ1-1,many,TRBV20-1,NA,TGCAGTGCCAGACCCTACAGTTTGCTGAACACTGAAGCTTTCTTT,CSARPYSLLNTEAFF
TRBJ2-5,NA,TRBV7-6,TRBD1,TGTGCCAGCAGCTTAGCCCCCAGGGTAGTGGCACAGGGGTTGGAAGAGACCCAGTACTTC,CASSLAPRVVAQGLEETQYF
TRBJ1-6,many,TRBV27,NA,TGTGCCAGCACCCCGAGCTCCTATAATTCACCCCTCCACTTT,CASTPSSYNSPLHF
TRBJ1-2,many,TRBV29-1,TRBD1,TGCAGCGTGCGGTTACAGGGGGCGGTTCACTCTCGGGGCTACACCTTC,CSVRLQGAVHSRGYTF
TRBJ2-7,many,TRBV20-1,TRBD1,TGCAGTGCACCGGACAGGGCCAGCTCCTACGAGCAGTACTTC,CSAPDRASSYEQYF
TRBJ1-6,NA,TRBV20-1,TRBD1,TGCAGTGCTGAACTCTTGACAGGGAATTCACCCCTCCACTTT,CSAELLTGNSPLHF
TRBJ2-5,few,TRBV7-9,TRBD1,TGTGCCAGCAGCCCCTGGACAGGGGGCCAAGAGACCCAGTACTTC,CASSPWTGGQETQYF
TRBJ2-3,many,TRBV10-3,NA,TGTGCCATCGCCCCTGAGGGCACCTCCACAGATACGCAGTATTTT,CAIAPEGTSTDTQYF
TRBJ2-1,few,TRBV18,NA,TGTGCCAGCTCACCACCTGCAGGGAATGAGCAGTTCTTC,CASSPPAGNEQFF
TRBJ1-1,few,TRBV15,TRBD1,TGTGCCACCAGCACCCCGCCGAGGGACAGAAAAGACACTGAAGCTTTCTTT,CATSTPPRDRKDTEAFF
TRBJ2-3,few,TRBV7-8,NA,TGTGCCAGCAGCCTAGGACCCTTGGATACGCAGTATTTT,CASSLGPLDTQYF
TRBJ1-6,NA,TRBV5-1,NA,TGCGCCAGCAGCTTGGCCCGGGACGCGGATTCACCCCTCCACTTT,CASSLARDADSPLHF
TRBJ1-5,few,TRBV24-1,NA,TGTGCCACCAGTGGGGGTCTTAGCAATCAGCCCCAGCATTTT,CATSGGLSNQPQHF
TRBJ1-2,NA,TRBV5-1,NA,TGCGCCAGCAGCGAGAGGAATAACTATGGCTACACCTTC,CASSERNNYGYTF
TRBJ2-1,few,TRBV20-1,NA,TGCAGTGCTAGAGATGAGGAGGAGGATGAGCAGTTCTTC,CSARDEEEDEQFF
TRBJ1-5,many,TRBV4-1,NA,TGCGCCAGCAGCCAAGAAGGGCAGCCCCAGCATTTT,CASSQEGQPQHF
TRBJ2-3,NA,TRBV7-9,NA,TGTGCCAGCAGCTTAACTACGGAGACAGATACGCAGTATTTT,CASSLTTETDTQYF
TRBJ1-2,NA,TRBV5-6,TRBD1,TGTGCCAGCAGGCCGACAGGGATTGATGGCTACACCTTC,CASRPTGIDGYTF
TRBJ2-3,many,TRBV20-1,TRBD1,TGCAGTGCTAGAGGACAGGGGATTGATACGCAGTATTTT,CSARGQGIDTQYF
TRBJ2-5,NA,TRBV4-2,TRBD2,TGTGCCAGCAGGCCTCGGCCGGGGGGGCCTGAGACCCAGTACTTC,CASRPRPGGPETQYF
TRBJ2-5,NA,TRBV6-1,TRBD2,TGTGCCAGCAGTGTCTGGCGGGGGGATCCCATGGAGACCCAGTACTTC,CASSVWRGDPMETQYF
TRBJ2-5,many,TRBV7-2,NA,TGTGCCAGCAGCTTAGCCTCATTAGAGACCCAGTACTTC,CASSLASLETQYF
TRBJ1-4,many,TRBV20-1,NA,TGCAGTGCTTTAGGGGGTTCTAGCGAAAAACTGTTTTTT,CSALGGSSEKLFF
TRBJ2-5,few,TRBV3-1,NA,TGTGCCAGCAGCCAAGCCACAGAGACCCAGTACTTC,CASSQATETQYF
TRBJ2-7,NA,TRBV7-8,NA,TGTGCCAGCAGCTTAAGGGCGGCAGCCTCCTACGAGCAGTACTTC,CASSLRAAASYEQYF
TRBJ2-5,once,TRBV12-3/TRBV12-4,TRBD2,TGTGCCAGCAGAAGGACTAGCGGGGGTTTTGGAGAGACCCAGTACTTC,CASRRTSGGFGETQYF
TRBJ2-7,NA,TRBV20-1,NA,TGCAGTGCTAGAGATCGGCGGGTTACCGAGCAGTACTTC,CSARDRRVTEQYF
TRBJ2-1,few,TRBV10-3,TRBD1,TGTGCCATCAGTGCAGGGGGCTTTGGTAATGAGCAGTTCTTC,CAISAGGFGNEQFF
TRBJ2-5,NA,TRBV28,NA,TGTGCCAGCTCACGGGGAACGGGGGATGAGACCCAGTACTTC,CASSRGTGDETQYF
TRBJ2-1,NA,TRBV27,TRBD2,TGTGCCAGCAGTCCCTTTAGCGGGGGGCCTTACAATGAGCAGTTCTTC,CASSPFSGGPYNEQFF
TRBJ1-1,many,TRBV12-3/TRBV12-4,NA,TGTGCCAGCAGCTTAGGACCTGTGACTGAAGCTTTCTTT,CASSLGPVTEAFF
TRBJ2-5,NA,TRBV6-5,NA,TGTGCCAGCAGTTACTCGAGGTCACAGGGAGGAGAGACCCAGTACTTC,CASSYSRSQGGETQYF
TRBJ2-3,few,TRBV7-2,TRBD2,TGTGCCAGCAGGGGGAGGGGAGAAGGTACGCAGTATTTT,CASRGRGEGTQYF
TRBJ2-3,NA,TRBV6-1,TRBD1,TGTGCCAGCAGCCCCGACAGGGAAGGAACTGGAGCAGATACGCAGTATTTT,CASSPDREGTGADTQYF
TRBJ1-5,many,TRBV20-1,NA,TGCAGTGCTAGCCCGCTTCGAGGGGATAGCAATCAGCCCCAGCATTTT,CSASPLRGDSNQPQHF
TRBJ2-6,few,TRBV7-8,TRBD1,TGTGCCAGCAGCTCACGACAGGGGTCTGGGGCCAACGTCCTGACTTTC,CASSSRQGSGANVLTF